The clone carrying this T cell receptor (beta chain) was detected many times. Trimming took off 10 bases at V and 4 bases at J, with 17 bases between the two ends. The CDR3 is 14 amino acids. It was RNA transcripts that yielded the amplified TCR beta CDR3 regions. The HTBI primer set served for first-round RT-PCR of the TCR CDR3. TCRdb itself ran the multiplex PCR reads through MiXCR, one entry per CDR3 protein. Of about 690,000 distinct CDR3 sequences listed, 17% are singletons. The data derive from a study of T cells in Graves' hyperthyroidism and ophthalmopathy. The chain is built from TRBV12-3 or TRBV12-4 and TRBJ1-5, with D tentatively TRBD1 (5 bases). The receptor was isolated from a man aged 45-65 years with Graves' hyperthyroidism. The sample consisted of blood. CDR3 nucleotide sequence: TGTGCCACCCGAGGGGCAGGGTCGAATCAGCCCCAGCATTTT. Its translation is CATRGAGSNQPQHF.